The next 21 T cell receptor beta chains were all read from a single sample in a study of blood T cell repertoires in COVID-19 (dated by TCRdb to between 2020 and 2021). Library preparation used the immunoSEQ multiplex PCR assay. TCRdb took this table from immuneACCESS and kept in-frame rearrangements with V and J called. Such tables lack part of the clones; where checked against another copy, unresolved V genes explain under half of the gap, and the rest is unexplained. Present in this sample are about 82,000 clones, 75% to 90% of which were seen just once. Clones ranked in the top ten supply around 13% of the sample. Sequencing was done on a sample of peripheral blood. These TCRs come from a woman aged 40-49 years with active or convalescent COVID-19.

The gene calls are TRBV6-2 or TRBV6-3 and TRBJ2-7; 7 positions match TRBD1. Unmatched junction bases numbered 4, after V lost 5 bases and J lost 12 bases. This CDR3 comprises 10 residues. Germline assignment: CDR1 MNHEY and CDR2 SVGEGT. The CDR3 region has the DNA TGTGCCAGCAGTCACAGGGGCGTGTACTTC. Encoded protein: CASSHRGVYF.

CDR3 protein: CASSLSSILTEAFF. In DNA, the CDR3 is TGTGCCAGCAGTTTATCGTCTATACTCACTGAAGCTTTCTTT. The V gene is TRBV27, the J gene TRBJ1-1; D unresolved. The CDR3 is made up of 14 amino acids. CDR1 MNHEY and CDR2 SMNVEV come from the germline V gene (reference sequence). The ends were cut back, 0 bases at V and 4 bases at J, with 9 bases in the middle.

This clone has just a few counts. V and J are TRBV7-9 and TRBJ1-1; D not resolved. This CDR3 comprises 17 residues. Looked up from germline, CDR1 is SEHNR and CDR2 is FQNEAQ (reference sequence). V lost 5 bases and J 0 bases, leaving 19 bases between the germline ends. CDR3 sequence reads: CASSGETSNLMNTEAFF. The CDR3 nucleotides are TGTGCCAGCAGCGGGGAGACCTCAAACTTAATGAACACTGAAGCTTTCTTT.

J is TRBJ1-5 and V is TRBV15, with a tentative D call TRBD1 (5 bases). The V and J ends lost 0 bases and 3 bases respectively, with 15 bases between them. The CDR3 consists of 17 residues. In germline, CDR1 is LNHNV, CDR2 YYDKDF (reference sequence). CDR3: CATSRDLKGAANQPQHF. The CDR3 nucleotides read TGTGCCACCAGCAGAGATTTGAAAGGGGCGGCCAATCAGCCCCAGCATTTT.

The chain joins TRBV28 to TRBJ2-7; 7 bases are shared with TRBD1. J was trimmed by 0 bases and V by 4 bases; bases with no gene match: 3. This CDR3 comprises 14 residues. The germline gives CDR1 MDHEN, CDR2 SYDVKM. CDR3 amino acids: CASSYDRVSYEQYF. The DNA of the CDR3 is TGTGCCAGCAGTTATGACAGGGTCTCCTACGAGCAGTACTTC.

The chain is built from TRBV6-5 and TRBJ2-3; no clear D. This CDR3 is 16 amino acids long. Between the trimmed V and J ends, which lost 0 bases and 0 bases, there was a span of 10 bases. In germline, CDR1 is MNHEY, CDR2 SVGAGI. CDR3 in DNA: TGTGCCAGCAGTTACTCCGCGGTTTATAGCACAGATACGCAGTATTTT. Translation gives CASSYSAVYSTDTQYF.

Note on this clone: An end of the junction differs from the germline gene, which may be a read error. The rearrangement links TRBV19 to TRBJ2-1; D remains ambiguous. In germline, CDR1 is LNHDA, CDR2 SQIVND (reference sequence). The CDR3 length is 11 residues. The CDR3 sequence is CASSIYNEQFF. CDR3 nucleotides: TGTGCCAGTAGTATTTACAATGAACAGTTCTTC.

V and J are TRBV15 and TRBJ1-1; perhaps TRBD1 as D (5 bases). The CDR3 sequence is 15 residues long. The V end lost 5 bases, the J end lost 3 bases, and 16 bases lay between the germline ends. The germline CDR1 and CDR2 sequences are LNHNV and YYDKDF (reference sequence). This CDR3 reads CATSGATTAHTEAFF. The CDR3 nucleotides read TGTGCCACCAGCGGGGCCACGACAGCCCACACTGAAGCTTTCTTT.

The chain combines TRBV5-4 with TRBJ1-1; 7 nucleotides agree with TRBD1. J was trimmed by 1 base and V by 4 bases; bases with no gene match: 7. The CDR3 totals 15 residues. From germline, CDR1 is SGHNT and CDR2 YYREEE (reference sequence). The DNA of the CDR3 is TGTGCCAGCAGCGACCGACAGGGAGCGAACACTGAAGCTTTCTTT. Its protein is CASSDRQGANTEAFF.

The J gene is TRBJ1-1, the V gene TRBV28; no firm D call. The germline V gene encodes CDR1 MDHEN and CDR2 SYDVKM. This CDR3 spans 15 amino acids. Trimming pared 7 bases from V and 1 base from J, leaving 16 bases between. Here the CDR3 reads CASTPGVAGNTEAFF. For the CDR3, the DNA is TGTGCCAGCACCCCCGGGGTAGCAGGGAACACTGAAGCTTTCTTT.

This clone was counted a few times. The chain combines TRBV2 with TRBJ2-2; D unresolved. Trimming cost V 10 bases and J 6 bases, with 12 bases left between them. Germline values: CDR1 SNHLY, CDR2 FYNNEI. CDR3 size: 12 residues. CDR3 in DNA: TGTGCCACTATAGAGTTTCCCGGGGAGCTGTTTTTT. Amino acids: CATIEFPGELFF.

The chain is built from TRBV5-1 and TRBJ2-1, with a possible D match to TRBD2 (7 bases). Germline CDR1 SGHRS, CDR2 YFSETQ. This CDR3 region has 15 residues. Trimming shortened V by 1 base and J by 6 bases, and 14 bases separated the two germline ends. DNA for the CDR3: TGCGCCAGCAGCTTGTACGGGGGGCAAGGCAATGAGCAGTTCTTC. Its protein product is CASSLYGGQGNEQFF.

J is TRBJ1-1 and V is TRBV7-3; TRBD1 matches at 8 bases. CDR3 size: 15 residues. J gave up 6 bases and V 1 base, and 7 bases lay outside the gene matches. Germline lookup yields CDR1 SGHTA and CDR2 FQGTGA. The CDR3 here is CASSLRAGGFPEAFF. CDR3 DNA sequence: TGTGCCAGCAGCTTAAGGGCAGGGGGCTTTCCTGAAGCTTTCTTT.

The chain couples TRBV6-5 to TRBJ1-1; 11 bases align to TRBD1. V was clipped by 4 bases and J by 7 bases; unmatched bases: 8. Germline loops: CDR1 MNHEY, CDR2 SVGAGI. The length of the CDR3 is 15 residues. The CDR3 bases are TGTGCCAGCAGTTCTCCGGGACAGGGGGTGGTTGAAGCTTTCTTT. Protein product: CASSSPGQGVVEAFF.

The rearrangement uses TRBV21-1 and TRBJ2-2; TRBD2 is taken as the D call from the table, unchecked against the DNA. TRBV21-1 is listed as a pseudogene. This CDR3 has 13 residues. The CDR3 region is CASSPVHTGELFF. Here the CDR3 DNA reads TGTGCCAGCAGCCCCGTCCACACCGGGGAGCTGTTTTTT.

This clone was observed once. The rearrangement links TRBV2 to TRBJ2-2, with TRBD2 identical over 8 bases. From germline, CDR1 is SNHLY and CDR2 FYNNEI. This CDR3 has 15 amino acids. Losses at the gene ends were 10 bases for V and 2 bases for J; bases not matched to a gene: 9. The CDR3 DNA reads TGTGCCACGGACGGCGGGGGGATTAACACCGGGGAGCTGTTTTTT. It yields the protein CATDGGGINTGELFF.

The rearrangement joins TRBV3-1 (or the pseudogene TRBV3-2) to TRBJ1-6; the match to TRBD1 covers 10 bases. There are 15 residues in the CDR3. Germline CDR1 and CDR2: LGHDT and YNNKEL (reference sequence). The ends lost 0 bases at V and 13 bases at J; junction bases unmatched: 6. Written as DNA, the CDR3 is TGTGCCAGCAGCCAAGATTGGGGACAGGGGAATCCCCTCCACTTT. It is translated as CASSQDWGQGNPLHF.

This sequence joins TRBV11-2 and TRBJ2-1; weak D call: TRBD2 (7 bases). Germline values: CDR1 SGHAT, CDR2 FQNNGV. V lost 1 base, J lost 0 bases, and 13 bases lay in between. The length of the CDR3 is 17 residues. DNA of the CDR3: TGTGCCAGCAGCTTAGCCATAGGGGGGGCCTCCTACAATGAGCAGTTCTTC. Protein product: CASSLAIGGASYNEQFF.

This chain connects TRBV5-4 to TRBJ2-1; D is possibly TRBD2 (7 bases). V lost 1 base and J 8 bases, leaving 10 bases between the germline ends. The germline V gene has CDR1 SGHNT and CDR2 YYREEE (reference sequence). This CDR3 contains 13 residues. The chain's CDR3 is CASSLRGGDEQFF. Here the CDR3 DNA reads TGTGCCAGCAGCTTGAGGGGGGGGGATGAGCAGTTCTTC.

The chain uses TRBV2 and TRBJ2-7; 7 nucleotides line up with TRBD2. The V and J ends lost 3 bases and 0 bases, in that order; junction bases with no gene match: 2. The CDR3 is 14 residues long. CDR1 and CDR2 from the germline V gene are SNHLY and FYNNEI. The CDR3 DNA reads as TGTGCCAGCAGTGACGGGAGGTTCTCCTACGAGCAGTACTTC. Protein product: CASSDGRFSYEQYF.

This clone was recorded only once. The chain is built from TRBV5-1 and TRBJ2-7, with D perhaps matching TRBD2 (6 bases). The V gene lost 3 bases and the J gene lost 3 bases, with 19 bases spanning the gap. The length of the CDR3 is 16 residues. Per germline, CDR1 SGHRS and CDR2 YFSETQ. This CDR3 is CASSSGWAGGNYEQYF. For the CDR3, the DNA is TGCGCCAGCAGCTCGGGATGGGCTGGGGGGAACTACGAGCAGTACTTC. Complete variable domain (other parts from reference TRBV5-1 and TRBJ2-7): KAGVTQTPRYLIKTRGQQVTLSCSPISGHRSVSWYQQTPGQGLQFLFEYFSETQRNKGNFPGRFSGRQFSNSRSEMNVSTLELGDSALYLCASSSGWAGGNYEQYFGPGTRLTVT.